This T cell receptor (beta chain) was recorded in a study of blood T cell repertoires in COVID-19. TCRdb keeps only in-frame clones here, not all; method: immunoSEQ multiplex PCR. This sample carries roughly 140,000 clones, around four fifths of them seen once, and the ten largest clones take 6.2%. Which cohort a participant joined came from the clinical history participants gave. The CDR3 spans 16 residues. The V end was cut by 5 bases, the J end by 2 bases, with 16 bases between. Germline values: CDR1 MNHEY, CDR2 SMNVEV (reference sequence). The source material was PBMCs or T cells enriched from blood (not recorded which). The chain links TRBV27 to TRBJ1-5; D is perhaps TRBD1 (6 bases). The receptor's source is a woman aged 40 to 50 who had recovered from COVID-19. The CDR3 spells CASSNADSEGNQPQHF. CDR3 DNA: TGTGCCAGCAGTAACGCGGACAGTGAGGGCAATCAGCCCCAGCATTTT.